This T cell receptor (beta chain) originates from a study of blood T cell repertoires in COVID-19 (TCRdb year 2020). Regarding the study in general: Samples covering the acute and convalescent phases of COVID-19 were provided by collaborators in the United States, Italy and Spain. The material from the prospective study consisted of cDNA or gDNA derived from T cells, B-cell-depleted T cells, or PBMCs. Deeply sampled blood TCRbeta repertoires from subjects exposed to, actively infected with, or recovered from COVID-19 were included in the dataset. A freely available public database, intended as a resource for researchers studying the immune response to SARS-CoV-2, is where the repertoires were released. The samples were drawn from two sources: the first 160 participants of the ongoing ImmuneRACE study, and over 950 subjects contributed by 6 global collaborators. The sample metadata nearly always contained a de-identified subject ID, COVID-19 status, age in years and sex. Where available, HLA class I and class II types were taken from metadata supplied by the sample provider and were not determined by assay-based typing.

The table lists this clone with a count of one. What antigen it recognizes has not been identified. No base quality information exists; no much larger clone differs at one position. The CDR3 contains 14 residues, cysteine and phenylalanine counted. The read is trimmed to its CDR3 DNA, 42 bases read in frame from base 1. In the germline V gene, CDR1 corresponds to SNHLY and CDR2 to FYNNEI. The germline V end is reduced by 0 bases and the J end by 6 bases; junction bases left unmatched: 2. TCRbeta CDR3 regions were amplified from genomic DNA by means of the immunoSEQ Assay, a bias-controlled multiplex PCR. The source study handled its data this way. The number of nucleated cells in each sample was estimated from the amplification of reference gene primers within the assay. Sequence reads were collapsed and filtered to measure the absolute abundance of every unique TCRbeta CDR3 rearrangement. For each sample, productive Simpson clonality was calculated as the square root of Simpson's diversity index over productive rearrangements. TCRdb re-hosts the immuneACCESS table, in-frame sequences only. Its copies lack some clones; in the studies checked, an unresolved V gene accounts for under half of them, and the cause for the rest is not known. The DNA was the basis for D and trimming; V, J and clone size are from that table. Across this sample there are 100,000 to 130,000 clones, with less than 90% seen only once. The biggest ten clones account for approximately 4.4% of the sample.

Each collaborating institution followed its own protocols to collect whole blood in K2EDTA tubes. For TCRbeta analysis, collaborator samples were shipped as frozen whole blood, as isolated PBMCs, or as DNA extracted from either sample type. What the authors observed across the whole study: Clinical and demographic metadata were provided uncurated, with the amount varying by source and participant.

The sample consisted of peripheral blood. The sequence is built from TRBV2 and TRBJ2-7; TRBD2 lines up with 10 middle nucleotides. This receptor was taken from a human donor in a cohort sampled during active COVID-19. The nucleotide sequence is given as TGTGCCAGCAGTGAAGCTCTAGCGGGAGTCGAGCAGTACTTC. Its protein reads: CASSEALAGVEQYF. The full variable domain, completed from the reference TRBV2 and TRBJ2-7 proteins outside the CDR3, reads EPEVTQTPSHQVTQMGQEVILRCVPISNHLYFYWYRQILGQKVEFLVSFYNNEISEKSEIFDDQFSVERPDGSNFTLKIRSTKLEDSAMYFCASSEALAGVEQYFGPGTRLTVT.